This entry concerns a single T cell receptor beta chain. Its antigen is not identified. The record originates from a study of cytomegalovirus exposure and HLA in healthy donors. Points from the study as a whole: In a later analysis, HLA-associated TCR beta chains were more clonally expanded than equally common others. Follow-up analysis found HLA locus-dependent TCR association rates, highest for DRB1 and lowest for HLA-C. An analysis done earlier found most TCR beta V segments productive about 87% or about 30% of the time.

60 Vbeta and 13 Jbeta primers were used in PCR. TCRdb's copy holds only in-frame clones and misses some; the assay was immunoSEQ multiplex PCR. The sample records fewer than 200,000 clones, around 75% being singletons. V lost 4 bases and J lost 0, with 13 bases in between. CDR3 size: 16 residues. The germline V gene has CDR1 MNHNY and CDR2 SVGAGI (reference sequence). This TCR was sampled from a male donor in good health and CMV-seronegative. The specimen sequenced was PBMCs. V usage is TRBV6-6 and J usage is TRBJ2-4; D is unclear. In DNA form, the CDR3 reads TGTGCCAGCAGTTCACGAGAGGCTCTAGCCAAAAACATTCAGTACTTC. Protein product: CASSSREALAKNIQYF.